Following are 15 T cell receptor beta chains from one sample sequenced in a study of CD8 T cells in ankylosing spondylitis. TCRdb redid the calling of the 5' RACE reads with MiXCR, one entry per CDR3 protein. The sample has 700,000 or so distinct CDR3 sequences, under 20% seen once. General study results and limits: Characteristic, it appeared, of ankylosing spondylitis blood was a TCR beta motif of roughly eight highly homologous variants.

Their antigens remain unidentified. Material for sequencing was blood, either unsorted or a sorted T cell fraction (not recorded which). The origin of the receptors is a male donor with ankylosing spondylitis.

This clonotype came up a few times. The chain employs TRBV29-1 and TRBJ2-1, with D maybe TRBD1 (6 bases). Trimming cost V 3 bases and J 8 bases, with 14 bases left between them. This CDR3 comprises 13 residues. Germline values: CDR1 SQVTM, CDR2 ANQGSEA. Here the CDR3 reads CSVDGPKGDEQFF. The CDR3, as DNA: TGCAGCGTTGATGGTCCCAAGGGGGATGAGCAGTTCTTC.

This clonotype was seen at least ten times. This sequence joins TRBV12-3 or TRBV12-4 and TRBJ2-1; 7 bases map to TRBD1. With 9 bases clipped from V and 7 bases from J, the junction kept 12 bases outside the gene matches. CDR3 length: 14 residues. The CDR3 sequence: CASDLGQPGNEQFF. In DNA form, the CDR3 reads TGTGCCAGTGACCTGGGACAGCCTGGGAATGAGCAGTTCTTC.

This clonotype was detected only a few times. The V call is TRBV11-2, the J call TRBJ2-3, with D possibly being TRBD2 (6 bases). CDR3 size: 15 residues. The V gene's germline CDR1 is SGHAT and CDR2 FQNNGV. The V end lost 5 bases, the J end lost 2 bases, and 14 bases lay between the germline ends. The CDR3 coding sequence is TGTGCCAGCAGCCAACGTAGCGGAAACACAGATACGCAGTATTTT. It is translated as CASSQRSGNTDTQYF.

CDR3 loop: CASRPGLAGKETQYF. CDR3 in DNA: TGTGCCAGCAGACCTGGACTAGCGGGAAAAGAGACCCAGTACTTC. The rearrangement uses TRBV12-3 or TRBV12-4 and TRBJ2-5; TRBD2 matches 12 bases. The V gene end was trimmed by 6 bases and the J gene end by 3 bases; junction bases not matched to a gene: 5. The CDR3 has 15 residues.

The chain joins TRBV12-3 or TRBV12-4 to TRBJ2-2, with D hard to call. The CDR3 is 13 residues long. The V gene lost 11 bases and the J gene lost 3 bases, with 13 bases spanning the gap. The CDR3 DNA reads TGTGCCGGAAAGGGTCTCGACACCGGGGAGCTGTTTTTT. Translation gives CAGKGLDTGELFF.

This clonotype was found a few times. The CDR3 region has the DNA TGCGCCAGCAGCCTCTGGACAGCTAGCACAGATACGCAGTATTTT. Amino acid sequence: CASSLWTASTDTQYF. The chain couples TRBV5-1 to TRBJ2-3; maybe TRBD1 (6 bases). Germline V lookup: CDR1 SGHRS, CDR2 YFSETQ. V lost 4 bases and J 0 bases, leaving 12 bases between the germline ends. The CDR3 loop spans 15 amino acids.

This rearrangement joins TRBV12-3 or TRBV12-4 to TRBJ1-4, with D maybe TRBD1 (5 bases). The CDR3 consists of 15 residues. The V gene lost 5 bases and the J gene lost 8 bases, with 18 bases spanning the gap. DNA for the CDR3: TGTGCCAGCAGTGCCGGGGGGGGAGGAAGAGAAAAACTGTTTTTT. It is translated as CASSAGGGGREKLFF.

The rearrangement links TRBV28 to TRBJ2-3; TRBD1 might be the D (5 bases). V was pared by 1 base and J by 5 bases, with 10 bases between. The CDR3 has 14 amino acids. The germline V gene encodes CDR1 MDHEN and CDR2 SYDVKM. CDR3 DNA sequence: TGTGCCAGCAGTTTATCCAGGGCAGGAGATACGCAGTATTTT. Translating gives CASSLSRAGDTQYF.

This clonotype was counted only a few times. The chain has TRBV4-1 and TRBJ1-5, with TRBD1 matching 7 bases. The CDR3 runs to 15 residues. V lost 5 bases and J lost 9; bases outside the gene matches: 13. Germline CDR1 and CDR2: MGHRA and YSYEKL. CDR3 region: CASSERTGQVWPQHF. The CDR3 DNA reads as TGCGCCAGCAGCGAACGGACAGGTCAGGTTTGGCCCCAGCATTTT.

The CDR3 here is CASSQDPGLGTEAFF. Here the CDR3 DNA reads TGTGCCAGCAGCCAAGATCCGGGGCTGGGGACTGAAGCTTTCTTT. The chain combines TRBV3-1 with TRBJ1-1; the D gene is possibly TRBD1 (5 bases). V lost 0 bases and J lost 5, with 13 bases in between. Looked up from germline, CDR1 is LGHDT and CDR2 is YNNKEL (reference sequence). The CDR3 has 15 amino acids. Supplemented by reference TRBV3-1 and TRBJ1-1, the full variable domain reads DTAVSQTPKYLVTQMGNDKSIKCEQNLGHDTMYWYKQDSKKFLKIMFSYNNKELIINETVPNRFSPKSPDKAHLNLHINSLELGDSAVYFCASSQDPGLGTEAFFGQGTRLTVV.

This chain uses TRBV7-9 with TRBJ2-3; D is tentatively TRBD1 or TRBD2 (6 bases each). Trimming took 10 bases from V and 2 from J, leaving 16 bases between them. This CDR3 has 14 residues. Germline V gene data show CDR1 as SEHNR and CDR2 as FQNEAQ (reference sequence). The CDR3 spells CATGAGKPTDTQYF. CDR3 sequence (DNA): TGTGCCACGGGGGCGGGAAAACCCACAGATACGCAGTATTTT.

This chain uses TRBV5-1 with TRBJ1-4; no definite D call. This CDR3 contains 12 residues. CDR1 and CDR2 (germline): SGHRS, YFSETQ. V shed 5 bases and J shed 4 bases, with 6 bases lying between them. CDR3 DNA: TGCGCCAGCAGGAGGGATAATGAAAAACTGTTTTTT. Its translation: CASRRDNEKLFF.

This clonotype has more than one count but fewer than ten. The chain employs TRBV27 and TRBJ1-4, with D possibly being TRBD1 (5 bases). This CDR3 is 16 amino acids long. Germline CDR1 MNHEY, CDR2 SMNVEV (reference sequence). V dropped 6 bases and J dropped 4 bases, with 18 bases sitting between them. CDR3 residues: CASSLKGAGNNEKLFF. The CDR3 DNA follows: TGTGCCAGCAGCCTAAAGGGAGCAGGGAATAATGAAAAACTGTTTTTT. Looking up the rest from reference TRBV27 and TRBJ1-4 gives the full variable domain: EAQVTQNPRYLITVTGKKLTVTCSQNMNHEYMSWYRQDPGLGLRQIYYSMNVEVTDKGDVPEGYKVSRKEKRNFPLILESPSPNQTSLYFCASSLKGAGNNEKLFFGSGTQLSVL.

This clonotype occurred many times. The rearrangement uses TRBV4-1 and TRBJ2-1; possible D gene TRBD1, 5 bases. V lost 0 bases and J 8 bases, leaving 11 bases between the germline ends. The length of the CDR3 is 14 residues. Germline CDR1 reads MGHRA; CDR2 reads YSYEKL. The CDR3 DNA reads TGCGCCAGCAGCCAAGATCAGGGAAGAGATGAGCAGTTCTTC. As protein: CASSQDQGRDEQFF.

The chain couples TRBV20-1 to TRBJ2-1, with 7 bases identical to TRBD1. The CDR3 consists of 16 residues. Looked up from germline, CDR1 is DFQATT and CDR2 is SNEGSKA (reference sequence). Trimming at V came to 5 bases and at J to 0 bases, leaving 10 bases not matched to a gene. CDR3 protein: CSASRDRVNSYNEQFF. CDR3 DNA: TGCAGTGCTTCACGTGACAGGGTGAACTCCTACAATGAGCAGTTCTTC.